This is a list of T cell receptor beta chains from one sample in a study of CD8+CD57+ T cells in acquired aplastic anemia. TCRdb re-called the reads with MiXCR, one entry per CDR3 protein. The sample yields 250,000 to 350,000 distinct CDR3 sequences, roughly 53% seen once. Input material: sorted CD4+, CD8+, or CD8+CD57+ T cells (not recorded which) from PBMCs. The source is a human donor with aplastic anemia. CDR3s include the opening cysteine and the closing phenylalanine or tryptophan. The D gene is left open where the match is weak. The size entry is marked missing in some rows and otherwise reads once, few, many or a size class.

clone size,D gene,J gene,V gene,CDR3 protein,CDR3 DNA
many,NA,TRBJ2-3,TRBV7-3,CASSFTARDTQYF,TGTGCCAGCAGCTTTACCGCTAGGGATACGCAGTATTTT
many,TRBD1,TRBJ1-3,TRBV6-5,CASRGQGTGNTIYF,TGTGCCAGCAGGGGACAGGGGACAGGAAACACCATATATTTT
NA,NA,TRBJ2-2,TRBV9,CASSVEGQGGTGELFF,TGTGCCAGCAGCGTAGAAGGGCAGGGGGGCACCGGGGAGCTGTTTTTT
many,TRBD1,TRBJ1-6,TRBV27,CASRPDRARNSPLHF,TGTGCCAGCAGGCCGGACAGGGCGCGGAATTCACCCCTCCACTTT
NA,NA,TRBJ2-5,TRBV7-9,CASSRQPGGFGTSQETQYF,TGTGCCAGCAGCCGTCAGCCTGGGGGCTTCGGGACCTCCCAAGAGACCCAGTACTTC
NA,NA,TRBJ2-7,TRBV20-1,CSAEGSGALDEQYF,TGCAGTGCTGAAGGATCGGGGGCTTTGGACGAGCAGTACTTC
NA,NA,TRBJ2-5,TRBV29-1,CSVEGGLETQYF,TGCAGCGTTGAAGGGGGGCTAGAGACCCAGTACTTC
NA,NA,TRBJ2-7,TRBV11-2,CASSLTGGNSYEQYF,TGTGCCAGCAGCTTAACTGGCGGGAACTCCTACGAGCAGTACTTC
NA,NA,TRBJ1-2,TRBV6-2/TRBV6-3,CASRPSPSPGYTF,TGTGCCAGCAGACCGAGCCCCTCACCTGGCTACACCTTC
NA,TRBD1,TRBJ2-7,TRBV7-8,CASSEPGQVPFLAYEQYF,TGTGCCAGCAGTGAGCCGGGACAGGTCCCCTTCTTGGCTTACGAGCAGTACTTC
many,NA,TRBJ1-6,TRBV7-9,CASSSYREPGSPLHF,TGTGCCAGCAGCTCATACCGGGAGCCAGGGTCGCCCCTCCACTTT
NA,TRBD1,TRBJ2-3,TRBV7-2,CASSPGTGADTQYF,TGTGCCAGCAGCCCCGGGACAGGGGCAGATACGCAGTATTTT
once,NA,TRBJ2-5,TRBV7-9,CASSLVPAEETQYF,TGTGCCAGCAGCTTAGTCCCAGCGGAAGAGACCCAGTACTTC
NA,TRBD1,TRBJ1-2,TRBV10-2,CASRGTVDPNYGYTF,TGCGCCAGCAGGGGGACAGTGGACCCAAACTATGGCTACACCTTC
few,TRBD1,TRBJ2-7,TRBV7-6,CASSPIGTGGEQYF,TGTGCCAGCAGCCCAATCGGGACAGGAGGCGAGCAGTACTTC
NA,NA,TRBJ1-1,TRBV25-1,CASTSRSGVNTEAFF,TGTGCCAGCACCTCAAGGTCGGGGGTTAACACTGAAGCTTTCTTT
many,TRBD2,TRBJ2-1,TRBV12-3/TRBV12-4,CASAYSGSFDYEQFF,TGTGCCAGCGCATATAGCGGGAGTTTCGACTATGAGCAGTTCTTC
once,NA,TRBJ1-1,TRBV10-3,CAISLPGTTEAFF,TGTGCCATCAGTCTGCCAGGGACCACTGAAGCTTTCTTT
many,NA,TRBJ2-1,TRBV5-4,CASSLEPPSYNEQFF,TGTGCCAGCAGCTTGGAACCCCCCTCCTACAATGAGCAGTTCTTC
NA,TRBD2,TRBJ2-7,TRBV10-3,CAISEARTGGTRSYEQYF,TGTGCCATCAGTGAAGCGCGGACGGGGGGGACGAGGAGCTACGAGCAGTACTTC
NA,NA,TRBJ1-5,TRBV19,CATKDGNQPQHF,TGTGCCACCAAGGACGGTAATCAGCCCCAGCATTTT
few,NA,TRBJ2-7,TRBV7-9,CASSLGGGNTGEQYF,TGTGCCAGCAGCCTTGGTGGGGGAAACACCGGGGAGCAGTACTTC
NA,TRBD2,TRBJ2-3,TRBV29-1,CSVTGGYTDTQYF,TGCAGCGTAACCGGGGGGTACACAGATACGCAGTATTTT
NA,NA,TRBJ2-1,TRBV20-1,CSVFDLQTDNEQFF,TGCAGTGTTTTCGACTTACAAACTGACAATGAGCAGTTCTTC
NA,TRBD1,TRBJ1-6,TRBV12-3/TRBV12-4,CASSLDLRRVDRDNSLLHF,TGTGCCAGCAGTCTAGATCTCCGTCGGGTGGACAGGGATAATTCACTCCTCCACTTT
NA,TRBD1,TRBJ2-7,TRBV10-3,CAISGDRARVLDEQYF,TGTGCCATCAGTGGAGACAGGGCCCGAGTCTTGGACGAGCAGTACTTC
NA,TRBD1,TRBJ1-2,TRBV29-1,CSVADPEGAQYYGYTF,TGCAGCGTTGCAGATCCGGAGGGGGCGCAGTACTATGGCTACACCTTC
NA,NA,TRBJ1-6,TRBV7-9,CASSQSTGIGDNSPLHF,TGTGCCAGCAGCCAATCCACGGGGATCGGAGATAATTCACCCCTCCACTTT
NA,TRBD1,TRBJ1-2,TRBV7-9,CASSLGTGKSGYTF,TGTGCCAGCAGCCTGGGGACAGGGAAGAGTGGCTACACCTTC
many,NA,TRBJ2-7,TRBV7-2,CASSPLREQYF,TGTGCCAGCAGCCCGCTTCGCGAGCAGTACTTC
few,NA,TRBJ1-2,TRBV2,CASSEWGGSVLYGYTF,TGTGCCAGCAGTGAATGGGGGGGGTCGGTTCTCTATGGCTACACCTTC
many,NA,TRBJ1-2,TRBV29-1,CSVEGRFPDYGYTF,TGCAGCGTTGAAGGCCGGTTTCCAGACTATGGCTACACCTTC
NA,TRBD2,TRBJ2-7,TRBV9,CASSETSGSEQYF,TGTGCCAGCAGCGAGACTAGCGGTTCTGAGCAGTACTTC
NA,TRBD1,TRBJ1-2,TRBV10-1,CASSDPQGAYGYTF,TGCGCCAGCAGTGACCCCCAGGGGGCCTATGGCTACACCTTC
NA,TRBD1,TRBJ2-3,TRBV29-1,CSVGTGGVTDTQYF,TGCAGCGTAGGGACAGGGGGCGTCACAGATACGCAGTATTTT
NA,NA,TRBJ2-1,TRBV5-1,CASSLASLNEQFF,TGCGCCAGCAGCTTGGCCTCGCTCAATGAGCAGTTCTTC
NA,TRBD1,TRBJ1-2,TRBV2,CASSEEGQENYGYTF,TGTGCCAGCAGCGAGGAGGGACAGGAAAACTATGGCTACACCTTC
NA,TRBD2,TRBJ2-5,TRBV19,CASSMTAREVTQYF,TGTGCCAGTAGTATGACCGCCCGGGAGGTGACCCAGTACTTC
NA,NA,TRBJ2-7,TRBV7-8,CASSLDTASSYEQYF,TGTGCCAGCAGTTTAGACACCGCGAGCTCCTACGAGCAGTACTTC
NA,TRBD1,TRBJ1-5,TRBV20-1,CSATLGQGVVGNQPQHF,TGCAGTGCTACCTTGGGACAGGGGGTGGTCGGCAATCAGCCCCAGCATTTT
NA,TRBD1,TRBJ2-7,TRBV20-1,CSARRGPPGEQYF,TGCAGTGCTAGGAGGGGGCCTCCGGGCGAGCAGTACTTC
NA,TRBD1,TRBJ2-7,TRBV11-2,CASSLQSGTGWLYEQYF,TGTGCCAGCAGCCTCCAATCCGGGACAGGGTGGCTTTACGAGCAGTACTTC
NA,NA,TRBJ1-2,TRBV20-1,CSARAAGVGDGYTF,TGCAGTGCTAGAGCAGCAGGAGTGGGAGATGGCTACACCTTC
few,NA,TRBJ1-5,TRBV15,CATSRDKRLHQPQHF,TGTGCCACCAGCAGAGATAAACGGCTCCATCAGCCCCAGCATTTT